This T cell receptor (beta chain) emerged from a study of cytomegalovirus exposure and HLA in healthy donors (dated by TCRdb to about 2017). Study-wide context: In an earlier analysis of some 550 of the donors, about 270 Gb of sequence data and approximately 120 million unique TCR beta sequences from roughly 200 million T cells were reported. The study was designed to test whether signatures of past pathogen exposure could be identified by cataloging public T cell receptors. In a later analysis, previously published TCR beta repertoires from 500 to 750 donors were re-analyzed and high-resolution HLA genotyping was added so that TCR occurrence patterns could be studied. The T cell repertoires of 550 to 850 subjects were profiled by immunosequencing and related to cytomegalovirus serostatus. Class I and class II HLA loci were covered by the typing at four-digit resolution. Rather than using new phenotypic data, the later analysis identified candidate immune exposures from TCR beta sequences and from how often those sequences occurred across donors. A later genetic analysis used genome-wide SNP genotypes for about 55% of the 666 donors, treating that subset as a discovery cohort. Typing coverage differed by locus: A, B, C, DRB1 and DQB1 were typed in roughly 629-630 donors, DQA1 in 500 to 550, DPA1 in roughly 590, and DPB1 in 450 to 490. Donor age, sex, ethnicity and CMV serostatus were compiled alongside the repertoire data. In an earlier analysis of several hundred of the donors, high-throughput TCR beta sequencing was used to judge whether each TCR beta V gene segment behaved as functional or pseudogenic. Among a few hundred genotyped donors of the cohort, an average of 235,054 unique TCR beta nucleotide sequences were sequenced per donor, around 20% of them non-productive. Of the approximately 400 genotyped donors, approximately 81% were placed in the genetic ancestry cluster associated with self-reported Caucasian donors. All discovery cohort repertoires had been generated on a single sequencing platform. About 300 gigabases of sequencing data and around 80 million unique TCR sequences made up an early release that covered several hundred HLA-typed donors. A separate validation cohort of about 110 different subjects was used in addition to the roughly 640-subject first cohort. Several DR-DQ haplotypes were treated as single units for association and clustering because of strong linkage in the cohort. The study combined high-throughput TCR immunosequencing, statistical association of individual TCRs with disease status, and machine learning to predict cytomegalovirus infection status. The research as a whole found: Some IMGT-functional V segments, including TRBV6-2 and TRBV6-3, could not be distinguished by the 87-base-pair reads and were therefore excluded. Several of the top co-occurrence clusters appeared to be linked to parvovirus B19, influenza, CMV and Epstein-Barr virus, according to a later analysis. A total of some 180 TCR beta chains were listed by the study as associated with cytomegalovirus. The authors suggested that the approach could potentially be extended to other disease states and immunological phenotypes. Only TCR beta chains were sequenced in this cohort, and the absence of alpha or paired-chain data limited detectable features. Because HLA typing was missing for some donors at each locus, association tests included only the typed subset. A group of highly shared sequence variants was considered likely to be a technical artifact of the sequencing pipeline. The classifier was reported to diagnose cytomegalovirus status with high specificity and sensitivity in both the original and validation cohorts. The only immune exposure information available for the cohort was CMV serostatus. In a later analysis, TCR association rates were found to vary across HLA loci, with the most associated TCRs seen for DRB1 alleles and the fewest for HLA-C alleles. In a later analysis, HLA-associated TCR beta chains showed more clonal expansion and lower generation probabilities than non-associated chains that were equally common. A later genetic analysis reported fewer N-insertions in productive TCRs among donors in an Asian-associated ancestry cluster than the roughly 700-donor mean. Roughly uniform sequencing depth across donors was assumed in presence/absence analyses, although this assumption may not hold. When HLA alleles, especially DR and DQ, strongly co-occurred, attributing TCR associations to individual alleles was difficult. Most TCR sequences were observed very rarely across donors, whereas some public TCRs were present in many individuals. In a later analysis, some 18,000 TCR beta sequences were associated with specific HLA alleles at a false discovery rate of 0.05. Because counts were too low, fewer than 20 rarely observed V segments, including chromosome 9 orphons, were excluded from the earlier analysis of roughly 580 of the donors. In vitro tests confirmed that a few of the cytomegalovirus-associated TCR beta chains recognize cytomegalovirus antigens. A later analysis found that most CMV-associated TCR beta chains appeared HLA-restricted, with HLA associations seemingly driven largely by CMV exposure. An earlier analysis of some 590 of the donors showed that most TCR beta V segments appeared in productive rearrangements either about 87% or about 30% of the time, which broadly matched IMGT annotations. Linkage disequilibrium might explain the correlated functional status among segregating V segments, but an unknown experimental factor could not be excluded. A further reported finding was that TCR beta sequences accurately predicted the HLA-A and HLA-B alleles for most subjects in the first cohort. A later genetic analysis associated a missense DCLRE1C variant with V-gene and J-gene trimming of TCR beta chains, and an independent cohort replicated the association.

The cohort consisted of 600 or so healthy bone marrow donors. Cohort members were all nominally healthy when sampled, although unrecorded immune exposures were likely present. The donor tested CMV seropositive, placing the donor among the roughly 300 seropositive members of the cohort. A peripheral blood sample was collected from each donor, and TCR beta sequencing was performed on peripheral blood mononuclear cells. Genomic DNA was extracted from the blood cell samples with the Qiagen DNeasy Blood Extraction Kit. The library was built by means of the immunoSEQ multiplex PCR assay. For the multiplex PCR, a mixture combining 60 forward primers for TCR Vbeta segments and 13 reverse primers for TCR Jbeta segments was used. Amplification of the CDR3 region of rearranged TCR beta genes was performed with a multiplex PCR assay on genomic DNA. On the Illumina HiSeq System, the amplified TCR beta libraries were sequenced as 87-base-pair reads. The study's own analysis went as follows. A later analysis tallied around 80 million unique TCR beta chains across the 610 or so repertoires, and approximately 11 million of those chains were shared by two or more donors. Raw reads were error-corrected and collapsed into unique sequences with a nearest-neighbor algorithm that merged closely related sequences to remove PCR and sequencing errors. To assign V, D and J gene segments, CDR3 sequences were aligned to IMGT reference sequences. For a sequence to be retained, at least a six-nucleotide match to both a V gene segment and a J gene segment was required. A rearrangement counted as productive if the CDR3 had no stop codons and remained in frame with V and J, and every other rearrangement counted as non-productive. CDR3 was defined by IMGT convention, running from the second conserved V-encoded cysteine to the conserved J-encoded phenylalanine. Sequences without an unambiguous match to a single V gene segment were excluded from the earlier analysis of a few hundred of the donors. An earlier analysis of around 600 of the donors classified V segments as functional when productive rearrangements were above 56.7% and as segregating when the standard deviation between donors was above 5%. A statistical classification framework was developed to diagnose cytomegalovirus status using the catalog of TCR beta chain sequences. In a later analysis, V and J genes were assigned by comparing TCR nucleotide sequences against IMGT/GENE-DB human TR gene sequences. In a later analysis, CDR3 sequences and most-parsimonious VDJ recombination scenarios were assigned using the TCRdist pipeline. In a later analysis, each TCR beta chain was defined by its CDR3 amino acid sequence together with its V-gene family, and reads without a unique V-gene family were excluded. In a later analysis, approximately 640 highly shared, low-generation-probability nucleotide sequences were removed to address suspected cross-contamination and a sequencing artifact. In a later analysis, a clonal expansion index was calculated for each public chain from normalized within-repertoire ranks of inferred template counts. Generation probabilities in a later analysis came from a VDJ recombination model fitted to out-of-frame rearrangements, and those results were checked against IGoR. Hypergeometric tests were used in a later analysis to score TCR-TCR, TCR-HLA and TCR-CMV co-occurrence, with a repertoire-size bias correction applied to the TCR pairs. False discovery rates were estimated in a later analysis by permuting HLA or CMV assignments 20 times. In a later analysis, co-occurring TCRs were grouped using DBSCAN, and TCRdist sequence similarity was added for clustering within HLA-allele-positive subsets. For co-occurrence clustering, repertoires with fewer than 30,000 or more than 120,000 public chains were excluded, along with four to six repertoires with anomalous nucleotide sharing. As stored in TCRdb, this immuneACCESS dataset retains in-frame rearrangements with V and J assigned. A fraction of the clones does not appear; measured against another copy, unresolved V genes explain less than half of the discrepancy, and the remainder lacks a known reason. The DNA gave D and trimming, while V, J and clone size come from that table. Across this sample there are some 120,000 clones, with 70% to 80% seen only once. Around 4.5% of the sample rests with the top ten.

In the case of this clone: What this receptor recognizes is not known. No much larger clone is present one base from it, and per-base qualities are unavailable.

V is reduced by 0 bases and J by 4 bases, leaving a spacing of 11 bases between them. The CDR3 spans 15 residues, from the cysteine through the phenylalanine. Left in the record is the CDR3 DNA by itself, 45 bases read in frame from the first base. Looking up the germline V gene yields CDR1 SGHTA and CDR2 FQGTGA. The chain is made from TRBV7-3 and TRBJ2-3; no D segment can be confidently identified. This TCR derives from a man aged 30-40 years in good health and CMV-seropositive. The sample taken for sequencing was PBMCs. The CDR3 is CASSLTGGASDTQYF. The DNA reads TGTGCCAGCAGCTTAACAGGCGGAGCCTCAGATACGCAGTATTTT.